This TCR beta chain was captured in a study of cytomegalovirus exposure and HLA in healthy donors. Study summary: The same platform used for the approximately 700 first-cohort repertoires was also used for the approximately 120 validation repertoires, as a later analysis reported. Findings of the study overall: Most observed TCR sequences were rare, whereas some public TCRs were detected in many donors.

The donors formed part of the 120-subject validation cohort, distinct from the roughly 600-subject first cohort. Concerning this clone: Its antigen is unknown.

This CDR3 spans 17 amino acids. Trimming shortened V by 1 base and J by 2 bases, and 15 bases separated the two germline ends. CDR1 is GTSNPN, CDR2 SVGIG, per germline (reference sequence). Sequencing used immunoSEQ multiplex PCR; TCRdb keeps in-frame clones, though not all of them. The sample lists a few hundred thousand clones, over 75% occurring once. The source is a man aged 30 to 39 in good health and CMV-seronegative. Sequencing was done on a sample of PBMCs. The rearrangement joins TRBV30 to TRBJ1-6; unclear D gene. The CDR3 coding sequence is TGTGCCTGGAGTGGGACTGGATTAGGACCCTATAATTCACCCCTCCACTTT. It translates to CAWSGTGLGPYNSPLHF.